The entry below describes one TCR beta chain. What it recognizes is unknown. The sample comes from a study of cytomegalovirus exposure and HLA in healthy donors. The study, taken as a whole, reports: Some TCR beta chains (roughly 160 of them) were listed as cytomegalovirus-associated. High sensitivity and specificity were reportedly achieved when the classifier diagnosed cytomegalovirus status.

The PCR had 60 Vbeta and 13 Jbeta primers. Assay used: immunoSEQ multiplex PCR; TCRdb lists only in-frame clones, some missing. The data show tens of thousands of clones, with around three quarters seen just once and roughly 15% held by the top ten. This CDR3 is 13 amino acids long. Germline V gene sequence: CDR1 WNHNN, CDR2 SYGVQD (reference sequence). Trimming left V 1 base short and J 7 bases short, with 11 bases between. The sample taken for sequencing was PBMCs. The chain couples TRBV10-1 to TRBJ2-7; D is uncertain. This receptor was taken from a woman aged 50 to 60 in good health and CMV-seropositive. Written as DNA, the CDR3 is TGCGCCAGCAGTGAGTATAAGCGTGGGGAGCAGTACTTC. Its protein product is CASSEYKRGEQYF.